This T cell receptor beta chain was documented in a study of shared clonotypes between healthy human individuals. At the level of the study: The donors, two women and a few men, were aged 18 to 49.

Using immunoSEQ multiplex PCR, the repertoire was profiled, and TCRdb retains in-frame clones only, with some absent. The sample has more than 600,000 clones, around 90% seen once. Naive CD8 cells comprised CD45RO-negative, CCR7-positively selected cells, excluding terminally differentiated effector memory CD45RA+ cells. Germline CDR1 SGHAT, CDR2 FQNNGV. Trimming took 4 bases from V and 4 from J; bases not matched to a gene: 8. This CDR3 spans 16 amino acids. The sequenced material came from naive CD8+ T cells sorted from blood. The origin of this receptor is a young man in good health. The chain recombines TRBV11-2 with TRBJ2-7, with 12 bases fitting TRBD2. The CDR3 DNA reads TGTGCCAGCAGCTACGGACTAGCGGGAATGATATACGAGCAGTACTTC. It yields the protein CASSYGLAGMIYEQYF.